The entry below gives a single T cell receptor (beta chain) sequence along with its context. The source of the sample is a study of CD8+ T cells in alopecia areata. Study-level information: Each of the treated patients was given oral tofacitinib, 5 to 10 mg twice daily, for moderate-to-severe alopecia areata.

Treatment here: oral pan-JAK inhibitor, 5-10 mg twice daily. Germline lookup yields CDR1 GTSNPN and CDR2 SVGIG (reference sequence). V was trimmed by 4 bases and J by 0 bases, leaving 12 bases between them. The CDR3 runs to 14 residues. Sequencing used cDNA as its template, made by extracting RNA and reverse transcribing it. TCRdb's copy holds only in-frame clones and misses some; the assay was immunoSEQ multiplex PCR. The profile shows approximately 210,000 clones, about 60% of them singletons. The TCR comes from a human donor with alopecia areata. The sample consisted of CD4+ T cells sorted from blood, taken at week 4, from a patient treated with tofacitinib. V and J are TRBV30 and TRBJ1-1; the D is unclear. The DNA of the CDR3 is TGTGCCTGGACCCAAGTTAGCATGAACACTGAAGCTTTCTTT. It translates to CAWTQVSMNTEAFF.